Listed here are 24 T cell receptor beta chains from one sample, sequenced in a study of T-cell memory formation after mild COVID-19. MiXCR was run by TCRdb on the 5' RACE reads, yielding one entry per CDR3 protein. Among 45,000 to 55,000 distinct CDR3 sequences, around 10% were seen once, and the ten largest hold 12%. Sequencing input: PBMCs or a T cell subset sorted from them (not recorded which). These receptor sequences come from an adult woman who had mild COVID-19 (a few samples of this study predate the infection). Cell type and time point are not known.

This clonotype has only a few counts. V and J are TRBV6-6 and TRBJ2-5; D is unresolved. CDR3 length equals 14 residues. V dropped 0 bases and J dropped 3 bases, with 8 bases sitting between them. The germline gives CDR1 MNHNY, CDR2 SVGAGI (reference sequence). CDR3 in DNA: TGTGCCAGCAGTTACTCGACGGTAGAAGAGACCCAGTACTTC. It encodes CASSYSTVEETQYF.

This clonotype has ten or more counts. The rearrangement joins TRBV7-9 to TRBJ2-1; 12 bases align to TRBD2. Unmatched junction bases numbered 4, after V lost 4 bases and J lost 6 bases. There are 15 residues in the CDR3. Per germline, CDR1 SEHNR and CDR2 FQNEAQ (reference sequence). The CDR3 here is CASSWQTSGSNEQFF. CDR3 coding DNA: TGTGCCAGCAGCTGGCAGACTAGCGGGAGCAATGAGCAGTTCTTC.

This clonotype was seen ten or more times. V usage is TRBV11-2 and J usage is TRBJ1-1; D gene unclear. Germline CDR1 SGHAT, CDR2 FQNNGV. CDR3 length: 16 amino acids. Deletions cut 1 base from V and 1 base from J, with 13 bases between. DNA for the CDR3: TGTGCCAGCAGCTTAGGCATCCCGAGGCGGAACACTGAAGCTTTCTTT. It translates to CASSLGIPRRNTEAFF.

In its sample, this clonotype was seen a few times. The rearrangement joins TRBV27 to TRBJ1-6; tentatively, D is TRBD1 (6 bases). This CDR3 spans 16 amino acids. Germline CDR1 reads MNHEY; CDR2 reads SMNVEV (reference sequence). Trimming shortened V by 7 bases and J by 1 base, and 14 bases separated the two germline ends. DNA for the CDR3: TGTGCCAGCAAAATTAACAGGGATTCCTATAATTCACCCCTCCACTTT. Amino acids: CASKINRDSYNSPLHF.

This clonotype is labeled as medium-sized. V gene TRBV19 combines with J gene TRBJ2-6, with D tentatively TRBD1 (6 bases). CDR3 size: 14 residues. CDR1 and CDR2 from the germline V gene are LNHDA and SQIVND (reference sequence). Deletions cut 4 bases from V and 4 bases from J, with 8 bases between. Here the CDR3 reads CASSTGQGANVLTF. Here the CDR3 DNA reads TGTGCCAGTAGTACCGGACAGGGGGCCAACGTCCTGACTTTC.

V usage is TRBV29-1 and J usage is TRBJ1-2; D uncertain. Trimming pared 1 base from V and 4 bases from J, leaving 16 bases between. Germline values: CDR1 SQVTM, CDR2 ANQGSEA. This CDR3 spans 15 amino acids. In DNA form, the CDR3 reads TGCAGCGTTGAAGGGACGTCCGACTTTCCCTATGGCTACACCTTC. Residues: CSVEGTSDFPYGYTF. Combining the CDR3 with reference TRBV29-1 and TRBJ1-2 gives the whole variable domain SAVISQKPSRDICQRGTSLTIQCQVDSQVTMMFWYRQQPGQSLTLIATANQGSEATYESGFVIDKFPISRPNLTFSTLTVSNMSPEDSSIYLCSVEGTSDFPYGYTFGSGTRLTVV.

The J gene is TRBJ2-7, the V gene TRBV20-1; the D is unclear. The CDR3 extends over 13 amino acids. The V gene lost 2 bases and the J gene lost 0 bases, with 8 bases spanning the gap. CDR1 is DFQATT, CDR2 SNEGSKA, per germline (reference sequence). CDR3 sequence (DNA): TGCAGTGCTAGATCTCACATCTCCTACGAGCAGTACTTC. Translating it yields CSARSHISYEQYF.

This clonotype was observed at least ten times. This chain connects TRBV24-1 to TRBJ2-1; 9 bases fit TRBD2. The CDR3 covers 15 residues. Trimming cost V 6 bases and J 4 bases; bases outside gene matches: 6. Germline V lookup: CDR1 KGHDR, CDR2 SFDVKD. CDR3 sequence: CATSSQRGVYNEQFF. CDR3 DNA: TGTGCCACCAGTTCCCAGCGGGGGGTTTACAATGAGCAGTTCTTC.

This clonotype came up a few times. The genes are TRBV7-2 and TRBJ1-2; D is unclear. With 1 base removed from V and 2 bases from J, the gap between germline ends came to 8 bases. Germline CDR1 SGHTA, CDR2 FQGNSA. The CDR3 contains 14 residues. CDR3 coding DNA: TGTGCCAGCAGCTTAGAGGTGGGGAACTATGGCTACACCTTC. Protein sequence: CASSLEVGNYGYTF.

This clonotype came up a few times. This chain uses TRBV5-1 with TRBJ1-2; 10 nucleotides agree with TRBD1. V shed 4 bases and J 7 bases; nucleotides not matched to a gene: 7. Germline CDR1 is SGHRS and CDR2 is YFSETQ. The CDR3 spans 14 residues. CDR3 in DNA: TGCGCCAGCAGCATAGACAGGGGGCAAAGTGGCTACACCTTC. Translated: CASSIDRGQSGYTF.

This clonotype was counted a few times. V and J are TRBV7-2 and TRBJ2-3; D is unclear. The CDR3 is 12 amino acids. The germline CDR1 and CDR2 sequences are SGHTA and FQGNSA. With 4 bases removed from V and 2 bases from J, the gap between germline ends came to 4 bases. The CDR3 loop reads CASSSYTDTQYF. CDR3 bases: TGTGCCAGCAGCTCGTACACAGATACGCAGTATTTT. Drawing the rest from reference TRBV7-2 and TRBJ2-3, the complete variable domain is GAGVSQSPSNKVTEKGKDVELRCDPISGHTALYWYRQSLGQGLEFLIYFQGNSAPDKSGLPSDRFSAERTGGSVSTLTIQRTQQEDSAVYLCASSSYTDTQYFGPGTRLTVL.

This clonotype appeared many times. The chain recombines TRBV20-1 with TRBJ2-7; D unresolved. Germline V gene sequence: CDR1 DFQATT, CDR2 SNEGSKA (reference sequence). The V gene lost 5 bases and the J gene lost 0 bases, with 17 bases spanning the gap. The CDR3 extends over 15 amino acids. The CDR3 DNA is TGCAGTGCTGCCCGTAGGGCACCTTCCTCCTACGAGCAGTACTTC. This sequence encodes CSAARRAPSSYEQYF.

The chain uses TRBV18 and TRBJ2-1; 8 bases map to TRBD1. CDR3 length equals 13 residues. Germline-derived CDR1 and CDR2 are KGHSH and LQKENI. The junction had 4 bases not matched to a gene; V was cut back by 3 bases and J by 9 bases. DNA for the CDR3: TGTGCCAGCTCACCCTTCGACAGGGGTGAGCAGTTCTTC. Translation gives CASSPFDRGEQFF. Based on the CDR3 plus reference TRBV18 and TRBJ2-1, the full variable domain is NAGVMQNPRHLVRRRGQEARLRCSPMKGHSHVYWYRQLPEEGLKFMVYLQKENIIDESGMPKERFSAEFPKEGPSILRIQQVVRGDSAAYFCASSPFDRGEQFFGPGTRLTVL.

The chain combines TRBV5-4 with TRBJ2-5, with D unresolved. Trimming left V 4 bases short and J 5 bases short, with 15 bases between. The CDR3 length is 14 residues. CDR1 SGHNT and CDR2 YYREEE come from the germline V gene (reference sequence). This CDR3 reads CASSLVKQRETQYF. The DNA of the CDR3 is TGTGCCAGCAGCCTGGTTAAGCAAAGGGAGACCCAGTACTTC. The full variable domain, in which reference TRBV5-4 and TRBJ2-5 provide the parts outside the CDR3, is ETGVTQSPTHLIKTRGQQVTLRCSSQSGHNTVSWYQQALGQGPQFIFQYYREEENGRGNFPPRFSGLQFPNYSSELNVNALELDDSALYLCASSLVKQRETQYFGPGTRLLVL.

This clonotype was seen a handful of times. The J gene is TRBJ1-1, the V gene TRBV27; the D gene is possibly TRBD1 (5 bases). This CDR3 comprises 14 residues. The germline CDR1 and CDR2 sequences are MNHEY and SMNVEV (reference sequence). V lost 4 bases and J 5 bases, leaving 14 bases between the germline ends. The CDR3: CASSSIRRETEAFF. CDR3 in DNA: TGTGCCAGCAGTTCTATTCGCAGGGAGACTGAAGCTTTCTTT.

This clonotype appeared a few times. This chain connects TRBV6-2 or TRBV6-3 to TRBJ2-1, with D possibly being TRBD1 (5 bases). This CDR3 region has 15 residues. V lost 5 bases and J lost 0, with 11 bases in between. CDR1 is MNHEY and CDR2 is SVGEGT in the germline V gene. The CDR3 coding sequence is TGTGCCAGCAGTCCAAGGGGTGCCTCCTACAATGAGCAGTTCTTC. Translated: CASSPRGASYNEQFF.

This clonotype was recorded many times. V is TRBV5-4 and J is TRBJ2-5; no clear D gene. Trimming shortened V by 4 bases and J by 0 bases, and 4 bases separated the two germline ends. There are 12 residues in the CDR3. From germline, CDR1 is SGHNT and CDR2 YYREEE (reference sequence). CDR3 bases: TGTGCCAGCAGCCGCTACCAAGAGACCCAGTACTTC. Residues: CASSRYQETQYF.

The V gene is TRBV5-1, the J gene TRBJ2-1, with D unresolved. V dropped 0 bases and J dropped 5 bases, with 6 bases sitting between them. The CDR3 length is 13 residues. Germline-derived CDR1 and CDR2 are SGHRS and YFSETQ. As DNA, the CDR3 is TGCGCCAGCAGCTTGGTTATAGACAATGAGCAGTTCTTC. Translated: CASSLVIDNEQFF.

The gene calls are TRBV25-1 and TRBJ2-5; no clear D gene. V shed 3 bases and J shed 5 bases, with 19 bases lying between them. The CDR3 is 16 amino acids. Germline loops: CDR1 MGHDK, CDR2 SYGVNS. CDR3 in DNA: TGTGCCAGCAGTGAGCCGCTGTTGACTTCCGGGGAGACCCAGTACTTC. Amino acids: CASSEPLLTSGETQYF.

This clonotype appeared a few times. The genes are TRBV7-2 and TRBJ2-7; D is perhaps TRBD1 (5 bases). Between the trimmed V and J ends, which lost 5 bases and 0 bases, there was a span of 14 bases. The CDR3 is 15 amino acids. CDR1 SGHTA and CDR2 FQGNSA come from the germline V gene. The CDR3 sequence is CASSPGIASSYEQYF. The CDR3 DNA is TGTGCCAGCAGCCCAGGGATAGCTAGCTCCTACGAGCAGTACTTC.

Many counts were recorded for this clonotype. The J gene is TRBJ2-1, the V gene TRBV6-4; TRBD1 agrees at 10 bases. Germline V lookup: CDR1 MRHNA, CDR2 SNTAGT. CDR3 length: 14 amino acids. Trimming removed 6 bases from V and 7 bases from J; junction bases left unmatched: 6. DNA for the CDR3: TGTGCCAGCAGAGAAGGGACAGGGGCGAATGAGCAGTTCTTC. This encodes CASREGTGANEQFF.

This clonotype was recorded at least ten times. This chain uses TRBV7-8 with TRBJ2-5; 8 bases fit TRBD1. This CDR3 has 15 residues. The germline CDR1 and CDR2 sequences are SGHVS and FQNEAQ. Trimming at V came to 6 bases and at J to 2 bases, leaving 8 bases not matched to a gene. CDR3 sequence: CASSWTGRFQETQYF. CDR3 DNA: TGTGCCAGCAGTTGGACAGGGAGGTTTCAAGAGACCCAGTACTTC.

The V call is TRBV7-9, the J call TRBJ1-3; the D gene is possibly TRBD1 (5 bases). Trimming pared 8 bases from V and 0 bases from J, leaving 8 bases between. From germline, CDR1 is SEHNR and CDR2 FQNEAQ (reference sequence). The length of the CDR3 is 13 residues. The CDR3 spells CASADSSGNTIYF. The CDR3 DNA reads TGTGCCAGCGCCGACAGCTCTGGAAACACCATATATTTT.

This clonotype came up many times. This chain links TRBV12-3 or TRBV12-4 with TRBJ1-2; D is undetermined. CDR3 length equals 14 residues. V was shortened by 4 bases and J by 4 bases, with 13 bases between the two germline ends. The CDR3 loop reads CASSSRRGAYGYTF. CDR3 bases: TGTGCCAGCAGTTCACGACGGGGAGCCTATGGCTACACCTTC.